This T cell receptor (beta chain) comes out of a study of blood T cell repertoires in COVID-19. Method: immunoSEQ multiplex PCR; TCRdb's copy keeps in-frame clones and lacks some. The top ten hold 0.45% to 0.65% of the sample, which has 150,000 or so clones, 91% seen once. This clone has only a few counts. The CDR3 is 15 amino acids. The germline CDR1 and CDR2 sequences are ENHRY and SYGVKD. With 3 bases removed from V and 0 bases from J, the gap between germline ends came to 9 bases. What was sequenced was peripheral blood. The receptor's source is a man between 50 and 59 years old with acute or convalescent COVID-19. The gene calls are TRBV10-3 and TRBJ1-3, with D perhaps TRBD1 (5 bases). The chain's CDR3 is CAISDGGNSGNTIYF. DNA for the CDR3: TGTGCCATCAGTGACGGGGGAAACTCTGGAAACACCATATATTTT.